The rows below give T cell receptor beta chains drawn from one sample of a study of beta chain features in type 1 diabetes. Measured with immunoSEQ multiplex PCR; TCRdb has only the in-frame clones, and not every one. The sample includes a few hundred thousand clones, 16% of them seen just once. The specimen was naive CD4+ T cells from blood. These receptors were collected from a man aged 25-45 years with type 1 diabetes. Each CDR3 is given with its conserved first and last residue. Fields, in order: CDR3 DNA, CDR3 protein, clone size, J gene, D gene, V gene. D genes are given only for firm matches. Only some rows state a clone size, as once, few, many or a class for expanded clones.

TGCGCCAGCAGCCAAATGGGCGGGTCTACCTACAATGAGCAGTTCTTC	CASSQMGGSTYNEQFF	.	TRBJ2-1	.	TRBV4-1
TGTGCCAGCAGCTTATTGGCCGGGACTAGCGGGAGCTATACGCAGTATTTT	CASSLLAGTSGSYTQYF	few	TRBJ2-3	TRBD2	TRBV9
TGTGCCACCAGCAGGGGAATCCAGGGGGCCTACGAGCAGTACTTC	CATSRGIQGAYEQYF	few	TRBJ2-7	TRBD1	TRBV15
TGTGCCAGCAGCGTTAGCGGGAGGGCCGGGGAAGGTGAGCAGTTCTTC	CASSVSGRAGEGEQFF	.	TRBJ2-1	TRBD2	TRBV9
TGTGCCAGCAGTCACGCCGGGACTAGCGGTAACAATGAGCAGTTCTTC	CASSHAGTSGNNEQFF	.	TRBJ2-1	TRBD2	TRBV6-6
TGTGCCAGCAGCTTAGAGGGACAGGGCGCCTACGAGCAGTACTTC	CASSLEGQGAYEQYF	.	TRBJ2-7	TRBD1	TRBV7-2
TGTGCCAGCAGTTACTCTCGGACAGGGGGCGATGAGCAGTTCTTC	CASSYSRTGGDEQFF	few	TRBJ2-1	TRBD1	TRBV6-6
TGCAGCGTTGCCCGACAGGTTGGTCAGCCCCAGCATTTT	CSVARQVGQPQHF	.	TRBJ1-5	.	TRBV29-1
TGTGCCAGCAGTGAAAGTCATTTGGCGGATGAAGCTTTCTTT	CASSESHLADEAFF	few	TRBJ1-1	.	TRBV6-1
TGTGCCAGCAGCTTATACTACACAGATACGCAGTATTTT	CASSLYYTDTQYF	few	TRBJ2-3	.	TRBV7-9
TGTGCCAGCAGTCCCCGGAGGGGCACAGATACGCAGTATTTT	CASSPRRGTDTQYF	.	TRBJ2-3	.	TRBV28
TGTGCCAGCAGCTTGGGCTCCTACACAGATACGCAGTATTTT	CASSLGSYTDTQYF	.	TRBJ2-3	.	TRBV7-3
TGTGCCAGCAGCCTTACCCACAGGGGAAGATACGAGCAGTACTTC	CASSLTHRGRYEQYF	few	TRBJ2-7	TRBD1	TRBV14
TGTGCCAGCAGCTCCGGTTGGGGCAATGAGCAGTTCTTC	CASSSGWGNEQFF	.	TRBJ2-1	.	TRBV7-8
TGTGCCTGGAGTGTGCGGACAGGGACTAATGAAAAACTGTTTTTT	CAWSVRTGTNEKLFF	.	TRBJ1-4	TRBD1	TRBV30
TGTGCCAGCAGTCCATACCAGACCTACAATGAGCAGTTCTTC	CASSPYQTYNEQFF	.	TRBJ2-1	.	TRBV7-2
TGTGCCAGCAGCTTGTCGTTGGATACGCAGTATTTT	CASSLSLDTQYF	few	TRBJ2-3	.	TRBV5-4
TGTGCCAGCAGCTTATCCTGGGACACAGATACGCAGTATTTT	CASSLSWDTDTQYF	few	TRBJ2-3	.	TRBV7-2
TGTGCCAGCAGTTACCCAACCGAACAGGGGCTTACTACCTACGAGCAGTACTTC	CASSYPTEQGLTTYEQYF	.	TRBJ2-7	TRBD1	TRBV28
TGTGCCAGCAGCTTACTAGCGGGAGCTCTCAATGAGCAGTTCTTC	CASSLLAGALNEQFF	.	TRBJ2-1	TRBD2	TRBV7-3
TGTGCCAGCAGCCTATACCAAAACATTCAGTACTTC	CASSLYQNIQYF	.	TRBJ2-4	.	TRBV7-2
TGCGCCAGCAGCCCCGCGACAGGGCGTGACATTCAGTACTTC	CASSPATGRDIQYF	few	TRBJ2-4	TRBD1	TRBV5-1
TGCGCCAGCAGCTTGGGGGATCCGGGGACCGAAGCTTTCTTT	CASSLGDPGTEAFF	.	TRBJ1-1	.	TRBV5-1
TGTGCCTGGAGTGTAAGCGGGAGGGTCCACAATGAGCAGTTCTTC	CAWSVSGRVHNEQFF	.	TRBJ2-1	TRBD2	TRBV30
TGTGCCAGCTCACCACCGCAACAGGGTAGGCACGAGCAGTACTTC	CASSPPQQGRHEQYF	.	TRBJ2-7	.	TRBV18
TGTGCCAGCAGCGTAACCCTGGGACTAGCGCGTCCAGATACGCAGTATTTT	CASSVTLGLARPDTQYF	few	TRBJ2-3	TRBD2	TRBV9
TGTGCCAGCGGTATGCGAGATGCGGGGCAAGAGACCCAGTACTTC	CASGMRDAGQETQYF	.	TRBJ2-5	.	TRBV7-2
TGTGCCAGCAGCTTCTACAATGAGCAGTTCTTC	CASSFYNEQFF	.	TRBJ2-1	.	TRBV9
TGTGCCAGCAGTTTATCGTACAGATCCCTTCCCTACGAGCAGTACTTC	CASSLSYRSLPYEQYF	few	TRBJ2-7	.	TRBV27
TGTGCCAGCAGCCCTACCGGGCAGCTAAACACTGAAGCTTTCTTT	CASSPTGQLNTEAFF	few	TRBJ1-1	.	TRBV9
TGCAGCGTGGGGCGTGGGCACGAGCAGTACTTC	CSVGRGHEQYF	few	TRBJ2-7	.	TRBV29-1
TGCGCCAGCAGCTTGACCCTCCTGGCCGGGGCCAACGTCCTGACTTTC	CASSLTLLAGANVLTF	once	TRBJ2-6	.	TRBV5-1